These T cell receptor beta chains were read from a single sample in a study of blood T cells in healthy people across ages. MiXCR was run by TCRdb on the 5' RACE reads, yielding one entry per CDR3 protein. The table records approximately 780,000 distinct CDR3 sequences, more than 25% of them present only once. The sample was also linked to a second study, of T cells of mothers and their children.

The sample was blood. The receptors here all came from a boy younger than 18 in good health. CDR3s include the opening cysteine and the closing phenylalanine or tryptophan. The order of the fields is CDR3 protein, V gene, J gene.

CDR3aa: CASSRDFHQPQHF; v_gene: TRBV11-2; j_gene: TRBJ1-5
CDR3aa: CASSHPPGLAGETQYF; v_gene: TRBV12-3/TRBV12-4; j_gene: TRBJ2-5
CDR3aa: CASRQGRETQYF; v_gene: TRBV5-1; j_gene: TRBJ2-5
CDR3aa: CASSQDRTGFNNEQFF; v_gene: TRBV3-1; j_gene: TRBJ2-1
CDR3aa: CASSLEEVGGYTF; v_gene: TRBV5-1; j_gene: TRBJ1-2
CDR3aa: CASKVSSYNEQFF; v_gene: TRBV5-1; j_gene: TRBJ2-1
CDR3aa: CASSLGLAWVDTQYF; v_gene: TRBV5-1; j_gene: TRBJ2-3
CDR3aa: CASSVGIGAGTDTQYF; v_gene: TRBV9; j_gene: TRBJ2-3
CDR3aa: CASSSRGTSTLQETQYF; v_gene: TRBV5-1; j_gene: TRBJ2-5
CDR3aa: CSVTGWSSYEQYF; v_gene: TRBV29-1; j_gene: TRBJ2-7
CDR3aa: CSATRREAGELFF; v_gene: TRBV20-1; j_gene: TRBJ2-2
CDR3aa: CASSFRKSGNQPQHF; v_gene: TRBV12-3/TRBV12-4; j_gene: TRBJ1-5
CDR3aa: CASSTGLAGVHEQFF; v_gene: TRBV5-1; j_gene: TRBJ2-1
CDR3aa: CASSPDLAGTSGSDTQYF; v_gene: TRBV7-7; j_gene: TRBJ2-3
CDR3aa: CASSSTGGTYEQYF; v_gene: TRBV7-9; j_gene: TRBJ2-7
CDR3aa: CASSWGTAGQETQYF; v_gene: TRBV5-1; j_gene: TRBJ2-5
CDR3aa: CSASPSIGYTF; v_gene: TRBV20-1; j_gene: TRBJ1-2
CDR3aa: CASSHGQSYGYTF; v_gene: TRBV5-1; j_gene: TRBJ1-2
CDR3aa: CASSLTGLAGVYNEQFF; v_gene: TRBV7-3; j_gene: TRBJ2-1
CDR3aa: CASSLPGVEAFF; v_gene: TRBV5-5; j_gene: TRBJ1-1
CDR3aa: CATSDSRRQETQYF; v_gene: TRBV24-1; j_gene: TRBJ2-5
CDR3aa: CSVESRANYEQYF; v_gene: TRBV29-1; j_gene: TRBJ2-7
CDR3aa: CASSQNKDTEAFF; v_gene: TRBV7-3; j_gene: TRBJ1-1
CDR3aa: CAWSEGRIFSGANVLTF; v_gene: TRBV30; j_gene: TRBJ2-6
CDR3aa: CASSLVGQGAVTQYF; v_gene: TRBV27; j_gene: TRBJ2-5
CDR3aa: CSVEDRRVLSYNEQLF; v_gene: TRBV29-1; j_gene: TRBJ2-1
CDR3aa: CASSQAQGPMNTEAFF; v_gene: TRBV4-1; j_gene: TRBJ1-1
CDR3aa: CASSPGTGGKATNEKLFF; v_gene: TRBV5-1; j_gene: TRBJ1-4
CDR3aa: CASSLVLDGSTQETQYF; v_gene: TRBV11-1; j_gene: TRBJ2-5
CDR3aa: CASSYRNYYGYTF; v_gene: TRBV6-5; j_gene: TRBJ1-2
CDR3aa: CASSARLGQPQHF; v_gene: TRBV7-2; j_gene: TRBJ1-5
CDR3aa: CSAGGVAGPRSYNEQFF; v_gene: TRBV20-1; j_gene: TRBJ2-1
CDR3aa: CAISESNGRRAYEQYF; v_gene: TRBV10-3; j_gene: TRBJ2-7
CDR3aa: CASSYRGPAYEQYF; v_gene: TRBV6-5; j_gene: TRBJ2-7
CDR3aa: CARTGTPGNEQFF; v_gene: TRBV7-2; j_gene: NA
CDR3aa: CASSAPPRGGHTF; v_gene: TRBV5-5; j_gene: TRBJ1-2